One sample yielded the 3 T cell receptor beta chains listed below, sequenced in a study of identical twins. TCRdb re-analysed the 5' RACE reads in MiXCR, keeping a single row per CDR3 protein. The table has about 720,000 distinct CDR3 sequences, over 15% seen once; the top ten hold about 12%. The same data also went into a second study, on T cells expressing NK-cell markers.

Specimen: PBMCs. The receptors were sampled from a woman aged 18 to 35 in good health.

The genes are TRBV7-6 and TRBJ2-2; D is unclear. The CDR3 consists of 14 residues. The germline V gene has CDR1 SGHVS and CDR2 FNYEAQ. V lost 2 bases, J lost 6 bases, and 10 bases lay in between. CDR3 sequence (DNA): TGTGCCAGCAGCTTAAGGCTAGACCCCGGGGAGCTGTTTTTT. It specifies CASSLRLDPGELFF.

This chain links TRBV6-5 with TRBJ2-2; TRBD2 matches at 10 bases. With 3 bases clipped from V and 5 bases from J, the junction kept 3 bases outside the gene matches. The CDR3 extends over 15 amino acids. Germline-derived CDR1 and CDR2 are MNHEY and SVGAGI. In DNA form, the CDR3 reads TGTGCCAGCAGTTATCAGACTAGCGGGACCGGGGAGCTGTTTTTT. This codes for CASSYQTSGTGELFF.

The CDR3 nucleotides are TGTGCCAGCTCACCACCTATGGCAGGCTACGAGCAGTACTTC. Its protein is CASSPPMAGYEQYF. The V call is TRBV18, the J call TRBJ2-7; D is ambiguous. The CDR3 has 14 residues. Trimming left V 0 bases short and J 3 bases short, with 9 bases between. Germline V CDR1 and CDR2: KGHSH, LQKENI. The full variable domain, its missing parts supplied by reference TRBV18 and TRBJ2-7, is NAGVMQNPRHLVRRRGQEARLRCSPMKGHSHVYWYRQLPEEGLKFMVYLQKENIIDESGMPKERFSAEFPKEGPSILRIQQVVRGDSAAYFCASSPPMAGYEQYFGPGTRLTVT.